This T cell receptor beta chain comes out of a study of T cell responses to AZD1222 COVID-19 vaccine. Clones were read by immunoSEQ multiplex PCR, and TCRdb kept only the in-frame ones, dropping some. Of 150,000 to 200,000 clones in the sample, 85% to 90% were seen once. This sequence was found in an adult in good health. The sequences come from peripheral blood, collected on day 0 of AZD1222 vaccination.

CDR3 protein: CASSQGSGGNQPQHF. DNA for the CDR3: TGTGCCAGCAGCCAAGGTAGTGGGGGCAATCAGCCCCAGCATTTT. J is TRBJ1-5 and V is TRBV3-1 (or the pseudogene TRBV3-2); no clear D. Between the trimmed V and J ends, which lost 1 base and 2 bases, there was a span of 9 bases. Germline V gene sequence: CDR1 LGHDT, CDR2 YNNKEL (reference sequence). The CDR3 consists of 15 residues.